These T cell receptor beta chains were read from a single sample in a study of T cell responses to AZD1222 COVID-19 vaccine. Libraries were prepared by immunoSEQ multiplex PCR; TCRdb keeps only in-frame clonotypes and omits some of them. The sample consists of around 78,000 clones, around 90% of them appearing once. Sequenced here: peripheral blood, sampled on day 0 of AZD1222 vaccination. These receptors originate from an adult in good health. Both conserved end residues are part of each CDR3. Fields, in order: D gene, J gene, V gene, clone size, CDR3 DNA, CDR3 protein. The D gene is left open where the match is weak. The listing skips clone size in some rows; elsewhere it reads once, few, many or a size class.

NA TRBJ1-4 TRBV3-1/TRBV3-2 NA TGTGCCAGCAGCCAGGACTCAAGGAATGAAAAACTGTTTTTT CASSQDSRNEKLFF
NA TRBJ1-5 TRBV6-4 NA TGTGCCAGCAGTGAACAGTATAGCAATCAGCCCCAGCATTTT CASSEQYSNQPQHF
TRBD1 TRBJ1-6 TRBV12-5 NA TGTGCTAGTGCCAGCTGGACAGGGGGCTGGGATTCACCCCTCCACTTT CASASWTGGWDSPLHF
TRBD2 TRBJ2-7 TRBV10-3 NA TGTGCCATCAGTGAGGGTAGCGGGAGGGCCGCGCAGTACTTC CAISEGSGRAAQYF
NA TRBJ1-6 TRBV7-2 NA TGTGCCAGCAGCTTATCGATAAAAAACCCACCCTGGAATTCACCCCTCCACTTT CASSLSIKNPPWNSPLHF
NA TRBJ1-5 TRBV27 NA TGTGCCAGCAGTGTGGACAGAGGAGCCAATCAGCCCCAGCATTTT CASSVDRGANQPQHF
NA TRBJ1-2 TRBV29-1 NA TGCAGCGTTGAGTCAGGGAATGGCTACACCTTC CSVESGNGYTF
TRBD1 TRBJ1-3 TRBV4-3 few TGCGCCAGCAGCCACCAAATGGACAGGGGTGGAAACACCATATATTTT CASSHQMDRGGNTIYF
NA TRBJ2-1 TRBV19 NA TGTGCCAGTAGTAGGCGGGATGGCGGATCCTACAATGAGCAGTTCTTC CASSRRDGGSYNEQFF
TRBD1 TRBJ1-6 TRBV13 few TGTGCCAGCAGCCAAGGACAGGCGGGTTGGCTTGATTCACCCCTCCACTTT CASSQGQAGWLDSPLHF
TRBD1 TRBJ1-3 TRBV3-1/TRBV3-2 NA TGTGCCAGCAGCCAAGATTTAGGGGGCTTCGGAAACACCATATATTTT CASSQDLGGFGNTIYF
NA TRBJ2-7 TRBV11-2 NA TGTGCCAGCAGCTTAGATGCCCCCTACGAGCAGTACTTC CASSLDAPYEQYF
TRBD1 TRBJ1-5 TRBV12-3/TRBV12-4 NA TGTGCCAGCAGGACAGGGGCTCAGCCCCAGCATTTT CASRTGAQPQHF
TRBD2 TRBJ2-5 TRBV27 NA TGTGCCAGCAGTTTGCTGCGGGAGAGCAAGGAGACCCAGTACTTC CASSLLRESKETQYF
TRBD1 TRBJ1-1 TRBV4-3 NA TGCGCCAGCAGCCAAGTAACAGGGGGAACTGAAGCTTTCTTT CASSQVTGGTEAFF
NA TRBJ2-5 TRBV18 once TGTGCCAGCTCCCCTACAGGCCCAGGGGCCCAGTACTTC CASSPTGPGAQYF
NA TRBJ1-4 TRBV11-2 NA TGTGCCAGCAAGTTTGAAACTAATGAAAAACTGTTTTTT CASKFETNEKLFF
NA TRBJ1-1 TRBV6-4 NA TGTGCCAGCAGTGAAATACAGGGCACTGAAGCTTTCTTT CASSEIQGTEAFF
TRBD1 TRBJ1-2 TRBV6-2/TRBV6-3 NA TGTGCCAGCAGTCGACAGGGGTTCTACTATGGCTACACCTTC CASSRQGFYYGYTF
TRBD1 TRBJ2-7 TRBV7-9 once TGTGCCAGCAGGGAGGACAGGAGCTACGAGCAGTACTTC CASREDRSYEQYF
NA TRBJ2-7 TRBV6-1 NA TGTGCCAGCAGTGAAAATAGTAGGGTCCACGAGCAGTACTTC CASSENSRVHEQYF
NA TRBJ2-5 TRBV11-3 NA TGTGCCAGCAGCACCCAAGAGACCCAGTACTTC CASSTQETQYF
TRBD2 TRBJ2-7 TRBV7-3 NA TGTGCCAGCAGCAATCTGGTACTAGCGGGAGTCGAGCAGTACTTC CASSNLVLAGVEQYF
NA TRBJ1-2 TRBV4-2 NA TGTGCCAGCAGCCAAGAATCGGGGTTCGGGACTGTTTACGGCTACACCTTC CASSQESGFGTVYGYTF
NA TRBJ1-6 TRBV18 NA TGTGCCAGCTCACCATCAGGGATAAATTCACCCCTCCACTTT CASSPSGINSPLHF
NA TRBJ1-3 TRBV7-2 NA TGTGCCAGCAGCTTTGAGGACGAGGTTGGAGGAAACACCATATATTTT CASSFEDEVGGNTIYF
TRBD1 TRBJ2-2 TRBV27 NA TGTGCCAGCAAACCGGGACAGGGGAACACCGGGGAGCTGTTTTTT CASKPGQGNTGELFF
NA TRBJ2-2 TRBV23-1 NA TGCGCCAGCAGTCTACCGACCGGGGAGCTGTTTTTT CASSLPTGELFF
NA TRBJ2-3 TRBV27 NA TGTGCCACTACCCCCCAGCGCAGGGGGGTTGCAGATACGCAGTATTTT CATTPQRRGVADTQYF
NA TRBJ1-2 TRBV30 NA TGTGCCTGGAGTGTATCGGCGGCGGGGGATGGCTACACCTTC CAWSVSAAGDGYTF
TRBD2 TRBJ2-1 TRBV2 few TGTGCCAGCGACCCGAGCGGGAGCCTCTACAATGAGCAGTTCTTC CASDPSGSLYNEQFF
TRBD2 TRBJ2-3 TRBV9 NA TGTGCCAGCAGCGTAGTGGCTAGCGGTGTAGATACGCAGTATTTT CASSVVASGVDTQYF
NA TRBJ2-7 TRBV5-4 NA TGTGCCAGCAGCTTGGCCTTGGAGTACTCCTACGAGCAGTACTTC CASSLALEYSYEQYF
NA TRBJ2-5 TRBV2 NA TGTGCCACCCACCGGGTGGACGGGACAAGACCCAAAGAGACCCAGTACTTC CATHRVDGTRPKETQYF
NA TRBJ2-3 TRBV5-4 NA TGTGCCAGCAGCACTAACACAGATACGCAGTATTTT CASSTNTDTQYF
NA TRBJ1-1 TRBV7-9 NA TGTGCCAGCAGCTTGACAGGTAGCGCTTTCTTT CASSLTGSAFF
NA TRBJ2-3 TRBV5-1 once TGCGCCAGCAGCTCGACAACCAATACGCAGTATTTT CASSSTTNTQYF
TRBD1 TRBJ1-4 TRBV5-6 NA TGTGCCAGCAGCTTGACGCCAGGGGGCGCAACTAATGAAAAACTGTTTTTT CASSLTPGGATNEKLFF
NA TRBJ2-3 TRBV19 NA TGTGCCAGTAGGGTTGGGAGACTCGGCACAGATACGCAGTATTTT CASRVGRLGTDTQYF
NA TRBJ1-4 TRBV30 NA TGTGCCTGGAGTGTAGGCCAGAATCGGGAAAAACTGTTTTTT CAWSVGQNREKLFF
TRBD2 TRBJ2-1 TRBV16 NA TGTGCCAGCAGCCAAATGACGGGAGGGCGTTACAATGAGCAGTTCTTC CASSQMTGGRYNEQFF
NA TRBJ2-5 TRBV27 NA TGTGCCAGCAGTTTTGGCGGGGTGAGGGAGACCCAGTACTTC CASSFGGVRETQYF
NA TRBJ2-7 TRBV9 once TGTGCCAGCAGCGTAGATTGGGGTTCCTACGAGCAGTACTTC CASSVDWGSYEQYF
TRBD1 TRBJ2-6 TRBV4-1 NA TGCGCCAGCAGCCAGGCCGGACAGGCTGGGGCCAACGTCCTGACTTTC CASSQAGQAGANVLTF
NA TRBJ2-2 TRBV5-1 NA TGCGCCAGCAGCTTGGGGCTGCCCCTCGGGACCGGGGAGCTGTTTTTT CASSLGLPLGTGELFF